This T cell receptor beta chain was recorded in a study of T cell responses to AZD1222 COVID-19 vaccine. Points from the study as a whole: A reported finding is that nearly half of spike-specific TCRs target unmutated variant regions. Spike-specific TCR depth and breadth grew after two AZD1222 doses. Donor demographics were predominantly white British with a female majority; clonal diversity may be underestimated. After the peak T cell response, and only then, were repertoires sampled.

Generated by immunoSEQ multiplex PCR, the TCRdb table keeps only in-frame clones and is missing some. The data contain 200,000 to 300,000 clones, approximately 95% of them singletons. Notes on this clone: Antigen: not known.

The CDR3 length is 14 residues. The V and J ends lost 6 bases and 2 bases, in that order; junction bases with no gene match: 4. In germline, CDR1 is SNHLY, CDR2 FYNNEI. The clonotype originates from an adult in good health. The V gene is TRBV2, the J gene TRBJ2-7; 10 bases align to TRBD1. Specimen: peripheral blood, collected on day 0 of AZD1222 vaccination. CDR3 DNA: TGTGCCAGCAGCCAGACAGGGGGCGCCTACGAGCAGTACTTC. It translates to CASSQTGGAYEQYF.